These 5 T cell receptor beta chains were sequenced from one sample in a study of T cells in localized non-small cell lung cancer. The data were produced by immunoSEQ multiplex PCR, yet TCRdb's version contains in-frame clones alone and is incomplete. The sample lists under 35,000 clones, roughly 90% occurring once. Sequences were derived from peripheral blood, sampled before any cancer treatment. The receptor set was obtained from a female donor over 55 with stage I lung adenocarcinoma.

This clone was detected once. This sequence joins TRBV25-1 and TRBJ2-7, with D possibly being TRBD1 (5 bases). CDR3 length: 17 residues. The V and J ends lost 5 bases and 0 bases respectively, with 20 bases between them. Per germline, CDR1 MGHDK and CDR2 SYGVNS. The CDR3 DNA reads TGTGCCAGCAGTTCCAACTTGGGTCAGGGCGACTCCTACGAGCAGTACTTC. This sequence encodes CASSSNLGQGDSYEQYF.

This clone came up a few times. The chain uses TRBV5-1 and TRBJ1-3; TRBD1 agrees at 10 bases. V lost 2 bases and J lost 2; bases outside the gene matches: 1. Germline CDR1 is SGHRS and CDR2 is YFSETQ. CDR3 length equals 15 residues. CDR3 residues: CASSLGTGAGNTIYF. CDR3 in DNA: TGCGCCAGCAGCTTAGGGACAGGGGCTGGAAACACCATATATTTT.

The V call is TRBV6-6, the J call TRBJ2-7; 10 positions agree with TRBD2. Germline assignment: CDR1 MNHNY and CDR2 SVGAGI (reference sequence). The CDR3 has 14 residues. After removal of 5 bases from V and 6 bases from J, the junction contained 7 bases not matched to a gene. The CDR3 DNA sequence: TGTGCCAGCAGTCCCCCGGGACTAGCGCGCGAGCAGTACTTC. Translated: CASSPPGLAREQYF.

The genes are TRBV18 and TRBJ1-2; possibly TRBD1 for D (5 bases). This CDR3 has 16 residues. Trimming took 0 bases from V and 5 from J, leaving 16 bases between them. Germline V gene data show CDR1 as KGHSH and CDR2 as LQKENI. CDR3 DNA: TGTGCCAGCTCACCACCGGGGGTTGCCATTCGGTATGGCTACACCTTC. Translated, it gives CASSPPGVAIRYGYTF.

The rearrangement uses TRBV30 and TRBJ1-2, with 9 nucleotides matching TRBD1. The CDR3 totals 13 residues. The V gene end was trimmed by 5 bases and the J gene end by 5 bases; junction bases not matched to a gene: 6. The germline V gene has CDR1 GTSNPN and CDR2 SVGIG (reference sequence). In DNA form, the CDR3 reads TGTGCCTGGTGGGACAGGGAAAAATATGGCTACACCTTC. It codes for CAWWDREKYGYTF.